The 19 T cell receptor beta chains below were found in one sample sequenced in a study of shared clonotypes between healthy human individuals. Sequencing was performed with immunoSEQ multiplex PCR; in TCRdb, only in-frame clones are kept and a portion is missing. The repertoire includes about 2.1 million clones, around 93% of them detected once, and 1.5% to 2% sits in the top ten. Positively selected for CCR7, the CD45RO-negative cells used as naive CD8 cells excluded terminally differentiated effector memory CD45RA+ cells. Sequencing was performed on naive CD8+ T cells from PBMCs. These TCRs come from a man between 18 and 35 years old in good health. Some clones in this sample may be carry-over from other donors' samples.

The CDR3 region is CASSGQGLGYEQYF. CDR3 nucleotides: TGTGCCAGCAGCGGACAGGGGCTCGGCTACGAGCAGTACTTC. The chain carries TRBV7-9 and TRBJ2-7; 9 positions match TRBD1. The CDR3 consists of 14 residues. The V gene end was trimmed by 5 bases and the J gene end by 3 bases; junction bases not matched to a gene: 5. CDR1 and CDR2 from the germline V gene are SEHNR and FQNEAQ (reference sequence).

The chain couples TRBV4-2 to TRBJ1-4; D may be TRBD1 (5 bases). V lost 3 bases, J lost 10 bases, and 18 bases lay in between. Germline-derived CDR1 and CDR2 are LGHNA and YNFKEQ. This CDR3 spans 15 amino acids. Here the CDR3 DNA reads TGTGCCAGCAGCCACCCTCGGGACCCCCTGGTAAAACTGTTTTTT. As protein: CASSHPRDPLVKLFF.

The CDR3 DNA reads TGTGCCAGCAGTCCTTCCGGGACAGCTCGGACCTACGAGCAGTACTTC. Amino acid sequence: CASSPSGTARTYEQYF. This chain links TRBV9 with TRBJ2-7; 7 bases fit TRBD1. J gave up 2 bases and V 5 bases, and 13 bases lay outside the gene matches. Germline CDR1 is SGDLS and CDR2 is YYNGEE. There are 16 residues in the CDR3.

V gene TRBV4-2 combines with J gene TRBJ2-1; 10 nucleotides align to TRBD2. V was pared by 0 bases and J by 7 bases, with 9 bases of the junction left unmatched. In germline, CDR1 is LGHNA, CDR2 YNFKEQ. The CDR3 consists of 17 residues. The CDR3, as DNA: TGTGCCAGCAGCCAAGATCAGGCTAGCGGGAGTCTTAATGAGCAGTTCTTC. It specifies CASSQDQASGSLNEQFF.

The CDR3 sequence: CASRAPGNTIYF. Written as DNA, the CDR3 is TGTGCCAGCCGGGCCCCAGGAAACACCATATATTTT. The rearrangement uses TRBV27 and TRBJ1-3; D gene uncertain. Trimming stripped 8 bases from V and 4 bases from J, with 9 bases between. This CDR3 region has 12 residues. Per germline, CDR1 MNHEY and CDR2 SMNVEV (reference sequence).

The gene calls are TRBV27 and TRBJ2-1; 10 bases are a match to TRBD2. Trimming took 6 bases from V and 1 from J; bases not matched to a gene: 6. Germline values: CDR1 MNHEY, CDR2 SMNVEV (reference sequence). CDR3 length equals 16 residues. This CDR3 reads CASRFLAGVSYNEQFF. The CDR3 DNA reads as TGTGCCAGCAGATTTCTAGCGGGAGTGTCCTACAATGAGCAGTTCTTC.

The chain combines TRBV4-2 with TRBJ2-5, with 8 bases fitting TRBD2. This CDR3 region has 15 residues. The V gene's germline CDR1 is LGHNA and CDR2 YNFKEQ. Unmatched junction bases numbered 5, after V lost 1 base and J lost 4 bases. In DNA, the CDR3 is TGTGCCAGCAGCCAAGGCCCAGGACTAGCAGAGACCCAGTACTTC. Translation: CASSQGPGLAETQYF.

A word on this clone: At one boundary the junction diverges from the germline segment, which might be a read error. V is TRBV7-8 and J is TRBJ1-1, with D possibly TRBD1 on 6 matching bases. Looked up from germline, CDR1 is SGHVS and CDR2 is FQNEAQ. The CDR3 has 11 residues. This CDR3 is CASSYGQNVVF. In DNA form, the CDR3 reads TGTGCCAGCAGCTACGGACAGAACGTAGTATTT.

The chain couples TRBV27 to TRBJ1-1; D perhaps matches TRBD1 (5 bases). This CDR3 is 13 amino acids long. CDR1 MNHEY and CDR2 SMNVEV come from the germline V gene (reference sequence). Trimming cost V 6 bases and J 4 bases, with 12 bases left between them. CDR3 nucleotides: TGTGCCAGCAGAATCGGAGGGGTCACTGAAGCTTTCTTT. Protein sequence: CASRIGGVTEAFF.

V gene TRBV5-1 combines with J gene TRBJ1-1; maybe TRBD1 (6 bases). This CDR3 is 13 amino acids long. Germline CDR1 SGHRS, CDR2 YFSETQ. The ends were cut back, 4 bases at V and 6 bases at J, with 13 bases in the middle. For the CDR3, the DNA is TGCGCCAGCAGCCCCCCGGGGGGCCCTGAAGCTTTCTTT. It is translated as CASSPPGGPEAFF.

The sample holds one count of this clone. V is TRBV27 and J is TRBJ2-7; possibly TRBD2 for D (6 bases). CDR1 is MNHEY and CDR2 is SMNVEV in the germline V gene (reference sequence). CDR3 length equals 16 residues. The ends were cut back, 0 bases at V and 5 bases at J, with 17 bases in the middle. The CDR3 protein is CASSLSSGSYGNEQYF. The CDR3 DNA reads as TGTGCCAGCAGTTTATCTAGCGGTAGTTACGGGAACGAGCAGTACTTC.

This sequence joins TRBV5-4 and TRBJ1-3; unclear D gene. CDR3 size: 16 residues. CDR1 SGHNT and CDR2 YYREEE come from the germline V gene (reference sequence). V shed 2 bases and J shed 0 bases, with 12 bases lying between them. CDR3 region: CASSLTTRPSGNTIYF. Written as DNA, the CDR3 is TGTGCCAGCAGCTTAACAACCAGGCCCTCTGGAAACACCATATATTTT.

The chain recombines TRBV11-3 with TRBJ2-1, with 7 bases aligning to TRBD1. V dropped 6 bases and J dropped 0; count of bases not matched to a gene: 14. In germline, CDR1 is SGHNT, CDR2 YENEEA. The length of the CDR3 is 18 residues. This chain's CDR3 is CASSFPPRGQSSYNEQFF. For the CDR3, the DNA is TGTGCCAGCAGTTTTCCCCCCAGGGGACAGAGCTCCTACAATGAGCAGTTCTTC.

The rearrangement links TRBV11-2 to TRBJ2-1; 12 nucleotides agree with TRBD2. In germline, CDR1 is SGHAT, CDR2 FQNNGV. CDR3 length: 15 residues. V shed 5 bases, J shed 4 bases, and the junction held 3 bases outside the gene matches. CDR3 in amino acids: CASSTGLAGYNEQFF. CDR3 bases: TGTGCCAGCAGCACTGGACTAGCGGGATACAATGAGCAGTTCTTC.

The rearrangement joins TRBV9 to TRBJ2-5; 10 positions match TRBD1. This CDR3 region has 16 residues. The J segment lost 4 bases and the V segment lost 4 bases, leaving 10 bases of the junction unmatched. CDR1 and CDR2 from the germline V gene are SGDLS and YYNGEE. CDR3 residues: CASSTSDRGIRETQYF. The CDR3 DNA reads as TGTGCCAGCAGCACCTCGGACAGGGGGATCCGAGAGACCCAGTACTTC.

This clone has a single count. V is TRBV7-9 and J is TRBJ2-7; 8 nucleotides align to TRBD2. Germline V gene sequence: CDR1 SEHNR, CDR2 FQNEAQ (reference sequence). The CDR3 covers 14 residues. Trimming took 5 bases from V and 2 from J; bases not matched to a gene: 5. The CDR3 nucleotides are TGTGCCAGCAGCCCACCGACTAGCGCCTACGAGCAGTACTTC. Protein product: CASSPPTSAYEQYF. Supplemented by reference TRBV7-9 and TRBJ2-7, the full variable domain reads DTGVSQNPRHKITKRGQNVTFRCDPISEHNRLYWYRQTLGQGPEFLTYFQNEAQLEKSRLLSDRFSAERPKGSFSTLEIQRTEQGDSAMYLCASSPPTSAYEQYFGPGTRLTVT.

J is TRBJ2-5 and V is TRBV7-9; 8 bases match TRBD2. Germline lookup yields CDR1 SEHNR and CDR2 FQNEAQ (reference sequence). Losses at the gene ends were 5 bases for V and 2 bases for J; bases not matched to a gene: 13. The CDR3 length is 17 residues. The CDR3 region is CASSQRDFSGRQETQYF. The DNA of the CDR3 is TGTGCCAGCAGCCAACGAGATTTCAGCGGGAGACAAGAGACCCAGTACTTC.

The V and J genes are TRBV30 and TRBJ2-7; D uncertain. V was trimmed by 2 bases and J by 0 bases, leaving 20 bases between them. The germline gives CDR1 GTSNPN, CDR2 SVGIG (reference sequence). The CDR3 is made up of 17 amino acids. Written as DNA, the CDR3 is TGTGCCTGGAGTTCCCGGTACGAATCCCCTAGCTCCTACGAGCAGTACTTC. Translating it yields CAWSSRYESPSSYEQYF. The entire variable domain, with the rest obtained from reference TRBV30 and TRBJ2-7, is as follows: SQTIHQWPATLVQPVGSPLSLECTVEGTSNPNLYWYRQAAGRGLQLLFYSVGIGQISSEVPQNLSASRPQDRQFILSSKKLLLSDSGFYLCAWSSRYESPSSYEQYFGPGTRLTVT.

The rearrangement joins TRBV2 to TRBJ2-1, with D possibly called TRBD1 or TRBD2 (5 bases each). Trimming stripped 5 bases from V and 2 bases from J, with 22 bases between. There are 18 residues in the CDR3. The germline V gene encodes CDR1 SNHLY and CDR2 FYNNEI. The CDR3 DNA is TGTGCCAGCAGTTTACTAACTCTCCGGGACGGCCCCTACAATGAGCAGTTCTTC. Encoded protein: CASSLLTLRDGPYNEQFF.